This T cell receptor beta chain was recovered during a study of beta chain features in type 1 diabetes. This clone has more than one count but fewer than ten. Antigen: not known. General study points: Moderate but significant shortening of TCRB CDR3s was recorded in all four CD4+ subsets from Type 1 diabetes patients.

Only one heparinised blood draw was taken per donor, and its volume averaged about 120 mL. Every sorted population was more than 95% pure. The CDR3 consists of 14 residues. Per the germline V gene, CDR1 is SEHNR and CDR2 is FQNEAQ (reference sequence). With 3 bases clipped from V and 1 base from J, the junction kept 2 bases outside the gene matches. Investigators reverse transcribed all isolated RNA, so they sequenced expressed TCRB transcripts. TCRdb's table, derived via immunoSEQ multiplex PCR, lists solely in-frame clones and lacks some. The profile shows 200,000 to 250,000 clones, 14% of them singletons.

The clonotype originates from a man aged 25 to 40 with type 1 diabetes. V and J are TRBV7-9 and TRBJ1-1; 7 nucleotides agree with TRBD1. Sequenced material: naive CD4+ T cells from blood. The CDR3 region is CASSLRQGNTEAFF. In DNA form, the CDR3 reads TGTGCCAGCAGCTTGAGACAGGGGAACACTGAAGCTTTCTTT. The full variable domain, in which reference TRBV7-9 and TRBJ1-1 provide the parts outside the CDR3, is DTGVSQNPRHKITKRGQNVTFRCDPISEHNRLYWYRQTLGQGPEFLTYFQNEAQLEKSRLLSDRFSAERPKGSFSTLEIQRTEQGDSAMYLCASSLRQGNTEAFFGQGTRLTVV.